This T cell receptor beta chain was identified in a study of blood T cell repertoires in COVID-19. The overall study: Sites in the United States, Italy and Spain provided acute and convalescent COVID-19 samples. The cDNA or gDNA used as material had been derived from T cells, B-cell-depleted T cells, or PBMCs.

In the original workflow: Nucleated cell counts were estimated from reference gene primer amplification. Assay used: immunoSEQ multiplex PCR; TCRdb lists only in-frame clones, some missing. The V and J calls and the clone size are those of that table, but D and trimming were determined from the DNA. Of 35,000 to 50,000 clones in the sample, nearly 90% were seen once. The CDR3 contains 15 residues. V lost 6 bases, J lost 0 bases, and 14 bases lay in between. Per the germline V gene, CDR1 is SNHLY and CDR2 is FYNNEI. This receptor was identified in a man in his sixties or seventies with active COVID-19. The rearrangement links TRBV2 to TRBJ1-2; D perhaps matches TRBD1 (6 bases). Sequenced material: peripheral blood. CDR3 DNA sequence: TGTGCCAGCAGCGGACAGCTGGTAGCTAACTATGGCTACACCTTC. Translating it yields CASSGQLVANYGYTF.